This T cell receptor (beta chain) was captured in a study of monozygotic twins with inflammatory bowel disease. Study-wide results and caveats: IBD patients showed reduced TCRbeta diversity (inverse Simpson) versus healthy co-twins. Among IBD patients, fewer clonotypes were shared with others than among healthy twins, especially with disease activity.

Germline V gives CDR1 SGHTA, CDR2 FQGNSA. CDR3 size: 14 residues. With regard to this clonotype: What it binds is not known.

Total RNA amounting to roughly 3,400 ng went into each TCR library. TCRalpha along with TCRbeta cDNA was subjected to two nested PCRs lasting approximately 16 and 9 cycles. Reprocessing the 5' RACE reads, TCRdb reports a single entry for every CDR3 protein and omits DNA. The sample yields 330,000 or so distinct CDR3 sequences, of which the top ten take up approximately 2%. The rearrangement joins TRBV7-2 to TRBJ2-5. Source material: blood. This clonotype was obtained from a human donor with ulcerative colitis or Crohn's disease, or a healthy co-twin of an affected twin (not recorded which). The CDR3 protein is CASSLVDPQETQYF.